The clone carrying this T cell receptor beta chain came up a few times. Each CDR3 protein is one row after TCRdb ran MiXCR on the RT-PCR reads. Of about 110,000 distinct CDR3 sequences listed, 35% are singletons. Between the trimmed V and J ends, which lost 7 bases and 6 bases, there was a span of 10 bases. The CDR3 has 12 amino acids. The germline V gene has CDR1 MNHNS and CDR2 SASEGT. This record belongs to a study of patients and donors after allogeneic stem cell transplantation. The chain combines TRBV6-1 with TRBJ1-5; D is ambiguous. Specimen: blood, either unsorted or a sorted T cell fraction (not recorded which). The clonotype comes from a human donor who was either an allogeneic HSCT recipient or a stem cell or donor lymphocyte infusion donor (not recorded which). It is not recorded whose cells these are; they may come from a transplant donor. The DNA of the CDR3 is TGTGCCAGCAATGCAGCTGCTCAGCCCCAGCATTTT. Protein product: CASNAAAQPQHF.